These 6 T cell receptor beta chains originate from one sample sequenced in a study of blood T cell repertoires in COVID-19. Clones were read by immunoSEQ multiplex PCR, and TCRdb kept only the in-frame ones, dropping some. The table records 200,000 or so clones, 80% to 90% of them present only once. Sample: peripheral blood. These receptors all come from a woman older than 75 with COVID-19, enrolled during active disease.

The chain carries TRBV30 and TRBJ2-4, with 10 bases identical to TRBD1. The CDR3 extends over 15 amino acids. With 1 base clipped from V and 9 bases from J, the junction kept 9 bases outside the gene matches. Germline CDR1 GTSNPN, CDR2 SVGIG (reference sequence). The CDR3 reads CAWSALWDRGSIQYF. The CDR3 DNA reads as TGTGCCTGGAGTGCCCTTTGGGACAGGGGAAGCATTCAGTACTTC.

The rearrangement uses TRBV3-1 (or the pseudogene TRBV3-2) and TRBJ2-5, with 9 bases aligning to TRBD2. V lost 7 bases to trimming and J lost 1 base; unmatched junction nucleotides: 4. Germline loops: CDR1 LGHDT, CDR2 YNNKEL (reference sequence). The CDR3 is made up of 14 amino acids. The DNA of the CDR3 is TGTGCCAGCAACAGCGGGGGGATCCAAGAGACCCAGTACTTC. This encodes CASNSGGIQETQYF.

This chain connects TRBV3-1 (or the pseudogene TRBV3-2) to TRBJ2-1; no definite D call. Trimming removed 6 bases at V and 5 bases at J, with 14 bases between. CDR3 size: 14 residues. Germline lookup yields CDR1 LGHDT and CDR2 YNNKEL (reference sequence). The CDR3 is CASSLVEQNNEQFF. The CDR3 coding sequence is TGTGCCAGCAGTCTCGTGGAGCAAAACAATGAGCAGTTCTTC.

This chain connects TRBV5-1 to TRBJ2-2; D is perhaps TRBD1 (6 bases). V lost 3 bases and J 4 bases, leaving 10 bases between the germline ends. Looked up from germline, CDR1 is SGHRS and CDR2 is YFSETQ. The CDR3 has 14 amino acids. DNA of the CDR3: TGCGCCAGCAGCTCTACAGGGACCACCGGGGAGCTGTTTTTT. Amino acid sequence: CASSSTGTTGELFF.

The chain is built from TRBV6-2 or TRBV6-3 and TRBJ2-7, with 8 bases fitting TRBD2. CDR1 and CDR2 (germline): MNHEY, SVGEGT. With 6 bases clipped from V and 1 base from J, the junction kept 11 bases outside the gene matches. This CDR3 comprises 16 residues. The CDR3 sequence: CASSPVPGLGSYEQYF. CDR3 DNA sequence: TGTGCCAGCAGCCCTGTTCCGGGACTAGGTTCCTACGAGCAGTACTTC.

This rearrangement joins TRBV5-4 to TRBJ1-1; 8 nucleotides match TRBD1. V lost 4 bases, J lost 7 bases, and 9 bases stayed unmatched. This CDR3 has 14 amino acids. Germline V CDR1 and CDR2: SGHNT, YYREEE (reference sequence). CDR3 sequence reads: CASSHPDREGEAFF. CDR3 in DNA: TGTGCCAGCAGCCACCCGGACAGGGAGGGTGAAGCTTTCTTT.